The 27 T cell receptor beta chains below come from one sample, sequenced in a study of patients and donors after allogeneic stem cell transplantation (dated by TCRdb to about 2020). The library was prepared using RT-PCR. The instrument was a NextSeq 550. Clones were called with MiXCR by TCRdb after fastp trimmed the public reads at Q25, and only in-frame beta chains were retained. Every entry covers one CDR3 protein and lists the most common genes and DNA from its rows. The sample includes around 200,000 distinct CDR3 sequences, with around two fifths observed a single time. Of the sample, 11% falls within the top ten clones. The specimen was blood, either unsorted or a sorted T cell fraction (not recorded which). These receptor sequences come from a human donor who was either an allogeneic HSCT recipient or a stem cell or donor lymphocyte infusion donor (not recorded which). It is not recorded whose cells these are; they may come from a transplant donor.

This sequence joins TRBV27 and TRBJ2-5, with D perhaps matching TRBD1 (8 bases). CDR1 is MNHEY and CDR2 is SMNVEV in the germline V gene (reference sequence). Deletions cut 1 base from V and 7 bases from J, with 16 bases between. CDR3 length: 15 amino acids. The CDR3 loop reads CASSLYRGGYGTQYF. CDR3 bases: TGTGCCAGCAGTTTATACAGGGGGGGGTATGGGACCCAGTACTTC.

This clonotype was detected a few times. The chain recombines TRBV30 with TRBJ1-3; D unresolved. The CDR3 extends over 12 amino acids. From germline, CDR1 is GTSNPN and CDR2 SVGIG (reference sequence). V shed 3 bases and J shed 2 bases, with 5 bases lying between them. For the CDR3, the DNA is TGTGCCTGGAGGCAGCCTGGAAACACCATATATTTT. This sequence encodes CAWRQPGNTIYF.

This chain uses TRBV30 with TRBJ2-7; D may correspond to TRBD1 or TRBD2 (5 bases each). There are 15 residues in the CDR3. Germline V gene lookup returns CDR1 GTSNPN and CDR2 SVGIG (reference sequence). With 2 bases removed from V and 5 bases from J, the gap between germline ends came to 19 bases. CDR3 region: CAWSLGPNRRDEQYF. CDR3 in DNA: TGTGCCTGGAGTCTCGGGCCCAACAGGCGGGACGAGCAGTACTTC.

The CDR3: CATSGRDSPRGEQFF. As DNA, the CDR3 is TGTGCCACCAGTGGACGGGACTCCCCTCGCGGTGAGCAGTTCTTC. The rearrangement links TRBV24-1 to TRBJ2-1; D may be TRBD2 (6 bases). The V end was cut by 5 bases, the J end by 9 bases, with 19 bases between. This CDR3 has 15 residues. Germline-derived CDR1 and CDR2 are KGHDR and SFDVKD.

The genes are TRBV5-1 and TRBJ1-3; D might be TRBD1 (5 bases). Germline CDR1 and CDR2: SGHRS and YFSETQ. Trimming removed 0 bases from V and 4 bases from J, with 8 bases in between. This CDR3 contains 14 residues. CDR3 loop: CASSLVQGGNTIYF. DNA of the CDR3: TGCGCCAGCAGCTTGGTTCAGGGCGGAAACACCATATATTTT. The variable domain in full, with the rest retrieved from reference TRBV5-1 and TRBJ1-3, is KAGVTQTPRYLIKTRGQQVTLSCSPISGHRSVSWYQQTPGQGLQFLFEYFSETQRNKGNFPGRFSGRQFSNSRSEMNVSTLELGDSALYLCASSLVQGGNTIYFGEGSWLTVV.

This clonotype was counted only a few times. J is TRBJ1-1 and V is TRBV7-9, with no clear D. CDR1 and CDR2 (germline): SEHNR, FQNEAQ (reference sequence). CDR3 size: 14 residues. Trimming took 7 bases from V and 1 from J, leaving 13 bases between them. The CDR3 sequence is CASTEDGRNTEAFF. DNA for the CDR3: TGTGCCAGCACCGAGGACGGTCGGAACACTGAAGCTTTCTTT.

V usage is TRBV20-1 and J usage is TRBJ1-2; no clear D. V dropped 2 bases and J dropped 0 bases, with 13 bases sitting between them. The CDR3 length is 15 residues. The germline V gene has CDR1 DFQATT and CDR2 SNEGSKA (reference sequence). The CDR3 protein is CSARPRGVTNYGYTF. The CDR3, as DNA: TGCAGTGCTAGACCCCGAGGAGTTACTAACTATGGCTACACCTTC.

The CDR3 sequence is CASSLARATNEKLFF. The DNA for the CDR3 is TGTGCCAGCAGCTTAGCGAGAGCAACTAATGAAAAACTGTTTTTT. The rearrangement joins TRBV11-2 to TRBJ1-4; no clear D. The V gene's germline CDR1 is SGHAT and CDR2 FQNNGV. This CDR3 has 15 amino acids. The V end was cut by 1 base, the J end by 0 bases, with 6 bases between.

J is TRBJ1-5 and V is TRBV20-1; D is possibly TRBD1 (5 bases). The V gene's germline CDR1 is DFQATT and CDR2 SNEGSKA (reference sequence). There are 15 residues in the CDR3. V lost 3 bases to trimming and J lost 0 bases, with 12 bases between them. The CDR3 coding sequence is TGCAGTGCTAGCCGGGGGTCTAATAGCAATCAGCCCCAGCATTTT. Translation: CSASRGSNSNQPQHF.

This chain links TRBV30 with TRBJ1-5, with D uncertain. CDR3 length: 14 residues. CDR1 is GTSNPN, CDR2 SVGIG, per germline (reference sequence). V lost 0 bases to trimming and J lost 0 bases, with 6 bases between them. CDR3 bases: TGTGCCTGGAGTGTACCAGGTAGCAATCAGCCCCAGCATTTT. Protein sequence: CAWSVPGSNQPQHF.

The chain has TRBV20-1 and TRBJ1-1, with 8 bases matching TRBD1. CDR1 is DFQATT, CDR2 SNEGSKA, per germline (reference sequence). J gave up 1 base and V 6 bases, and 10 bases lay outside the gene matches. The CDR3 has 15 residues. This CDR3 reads CSAFDRGFKNTEAFF. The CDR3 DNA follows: TGCAGTGCCTTTGACAGGGGATTCAAGAACACTGAAGCTTTCTTT.

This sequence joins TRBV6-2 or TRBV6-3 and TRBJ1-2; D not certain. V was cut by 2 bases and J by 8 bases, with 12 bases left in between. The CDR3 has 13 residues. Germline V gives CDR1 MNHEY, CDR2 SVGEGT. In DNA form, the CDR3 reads TGTGCCAGCAGTTACAACTTTTTAGGCGGCTACACCTTC. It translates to CASSYNFLGGYTF.

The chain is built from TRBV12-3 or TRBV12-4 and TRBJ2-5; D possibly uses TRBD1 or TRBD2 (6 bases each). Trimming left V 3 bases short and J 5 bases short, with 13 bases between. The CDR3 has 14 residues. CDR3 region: CASSLGGDGETQYF. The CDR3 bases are TGTGCCAGCAGTTTGGGGGGCGACGGGGAGACCCAGTACTTC.

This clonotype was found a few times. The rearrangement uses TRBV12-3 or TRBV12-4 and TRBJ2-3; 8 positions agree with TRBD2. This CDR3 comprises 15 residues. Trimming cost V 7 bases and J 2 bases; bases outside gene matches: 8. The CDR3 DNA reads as TGTGCCAGCAATCCTGCGGGGGGAGTCACAGATACGCAGTATTTT. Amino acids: CASNPAGGVTDTQYF.

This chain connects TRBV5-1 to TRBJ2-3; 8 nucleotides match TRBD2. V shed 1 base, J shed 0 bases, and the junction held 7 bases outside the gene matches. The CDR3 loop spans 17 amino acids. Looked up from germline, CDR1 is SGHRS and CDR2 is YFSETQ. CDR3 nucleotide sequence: TGCGCCAGCAGCTTGATCAGCGGGGGATCTAGCACAGATACGCAGTATTTT. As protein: CASSLISGGSSTDTQYF.

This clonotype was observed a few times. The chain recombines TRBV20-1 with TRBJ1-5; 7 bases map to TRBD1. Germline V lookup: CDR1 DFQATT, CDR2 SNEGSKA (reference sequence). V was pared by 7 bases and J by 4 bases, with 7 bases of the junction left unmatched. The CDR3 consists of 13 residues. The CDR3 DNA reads TGCAGTGTTTCGGGACAGACAAATCAGCCCCAGCATTTT. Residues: CSVSGQTNQPQHF.

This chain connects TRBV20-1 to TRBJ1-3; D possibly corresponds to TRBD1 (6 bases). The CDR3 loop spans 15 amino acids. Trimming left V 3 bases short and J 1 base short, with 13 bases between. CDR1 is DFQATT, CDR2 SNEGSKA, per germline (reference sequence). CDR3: CSASFAGVSGNTIYF. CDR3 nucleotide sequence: TGCAGTGCTAGTTTCGCAGGGGTTTCTGGAAACACCATATATTTT.

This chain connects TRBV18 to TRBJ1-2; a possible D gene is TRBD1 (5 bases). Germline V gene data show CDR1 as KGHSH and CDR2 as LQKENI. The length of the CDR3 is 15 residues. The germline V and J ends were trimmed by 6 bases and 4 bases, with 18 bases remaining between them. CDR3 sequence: CASSAPGQGVYGYTF. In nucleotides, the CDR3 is TGTGCCAGCTCGGCTCCTGGGCAAGGGGTCTATGGCTACACCTTC.

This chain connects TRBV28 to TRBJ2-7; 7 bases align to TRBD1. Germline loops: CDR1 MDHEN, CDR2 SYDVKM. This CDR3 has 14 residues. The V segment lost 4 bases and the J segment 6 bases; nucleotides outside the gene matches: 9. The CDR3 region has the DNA TGTGCCAGCAGTTCAGGGGGTGTAATAGGCGAGCAGTACTTC. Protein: CASSSGGVIGEQYF.

The CDR3 reads CASSPVGDEKLFF. The CDR3 bases are TGCGCCAGCAGCCCGGTCGGGGATGAAAAACTGTTTTTT. This chain joins TRBV5-1 and TRBJ1-4; D ambiguous. There are 13 residues in the CDR3. Looked up from germline, CDR1 is SGHRS and CDR2 is YFSETQ. V lost 4 bases, J lost 6 bases, and 10 bases lay in between.

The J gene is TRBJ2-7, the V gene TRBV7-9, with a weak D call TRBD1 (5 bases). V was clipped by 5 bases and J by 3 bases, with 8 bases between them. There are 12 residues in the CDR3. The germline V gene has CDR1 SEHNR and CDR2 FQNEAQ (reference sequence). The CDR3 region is CASSKGDYEQYF. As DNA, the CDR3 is TGTGCCAGCAGCAAAGGGGACTACGAGCAGTACTTC.

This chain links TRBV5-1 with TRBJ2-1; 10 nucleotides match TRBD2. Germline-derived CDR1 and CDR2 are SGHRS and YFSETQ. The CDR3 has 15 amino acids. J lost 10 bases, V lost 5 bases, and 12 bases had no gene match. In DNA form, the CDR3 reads TGCGCCAGCAGGTCCGGGACTAGCGCGATTTGGGAGCAGTTCTTC. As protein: CASRSGTSAIWEQFF.

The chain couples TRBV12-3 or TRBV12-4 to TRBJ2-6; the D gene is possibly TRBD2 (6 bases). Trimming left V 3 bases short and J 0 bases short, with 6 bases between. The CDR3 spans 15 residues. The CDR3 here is CASSLGGSGANVLTF. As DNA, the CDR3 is TGTGCCAGCAGTTTGGGGGGCTCTGGGGCCAACGTCCTGACTTTC.

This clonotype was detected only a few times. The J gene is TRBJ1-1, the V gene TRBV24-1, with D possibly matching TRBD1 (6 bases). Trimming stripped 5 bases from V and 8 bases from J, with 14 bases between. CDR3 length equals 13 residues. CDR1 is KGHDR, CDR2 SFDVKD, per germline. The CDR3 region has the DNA TGTGCCACCAGTGCTCACGGGGGGCGAGAAGCTTTCTTT. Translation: CATSAHGGREAFF.

CDR3 DNA: TGTGCCAGCAGCCAAGAACTAGCGGACTACAATGAGCAGTTCTTC. Residues: CASSQELADYNEQFF. J is TRBJ2-1 and V is TRBV3-1; 8 bases fit TRBD2. This CDR3 spans 15 amino acids. Trimming at V came to 0 bases and at J to 3 bases, leaving 1 base not matched to a gene. Germline V gene lookup returns CDR1 LGHDT and CDR2 YNNKEL (reference sequence).

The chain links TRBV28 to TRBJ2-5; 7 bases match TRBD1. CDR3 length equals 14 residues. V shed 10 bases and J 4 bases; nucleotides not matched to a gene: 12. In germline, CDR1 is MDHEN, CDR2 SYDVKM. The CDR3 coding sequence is TGTGCCATCACCCGACAGGGTTATGGAGAGACCCAGTACTTC. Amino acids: CAITRQGYGETQYF.

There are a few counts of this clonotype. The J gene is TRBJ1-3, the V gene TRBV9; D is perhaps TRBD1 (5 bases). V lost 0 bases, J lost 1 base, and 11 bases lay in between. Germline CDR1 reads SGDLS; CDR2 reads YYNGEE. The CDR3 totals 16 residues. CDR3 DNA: TGTGCCAGCAGCGTAGAGGCCGGGGCATCTGGAAACACCATATATTTT. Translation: CASSVEAGASGNTIYF.